This TCR beta chain was sequenced during a study of identifying expanded T cells in peripheral blood. TCRdb keeps only in-frame clones here, not all; method: immunoSEQ multiplex PCR. The table shows around 100,000 clones, with approximately 90% occurring only once. Ten or more counts support this clone. During the collection period, no donor immune events like infections were recorded. Germline lookup yields CDR1 MRHNA and CDR2 SNTAGT. V was clipped by 2 bases and J by 4 bases; unmatched bases: 0. CDR3 size: 14 residues. The source material was blood. The receptor's source is a person aged 18-70 years in good health. This rearrangement joins TRBV6-4 to TRBJ1-2; TRBD1 agrees at 11 bases. The DNA of the CDR3 is TGTGCCAGCAGTGACGGGACAGGGGGCTATGGCTACACCTTC. Protein product: CASSDGTGGYGYTF.